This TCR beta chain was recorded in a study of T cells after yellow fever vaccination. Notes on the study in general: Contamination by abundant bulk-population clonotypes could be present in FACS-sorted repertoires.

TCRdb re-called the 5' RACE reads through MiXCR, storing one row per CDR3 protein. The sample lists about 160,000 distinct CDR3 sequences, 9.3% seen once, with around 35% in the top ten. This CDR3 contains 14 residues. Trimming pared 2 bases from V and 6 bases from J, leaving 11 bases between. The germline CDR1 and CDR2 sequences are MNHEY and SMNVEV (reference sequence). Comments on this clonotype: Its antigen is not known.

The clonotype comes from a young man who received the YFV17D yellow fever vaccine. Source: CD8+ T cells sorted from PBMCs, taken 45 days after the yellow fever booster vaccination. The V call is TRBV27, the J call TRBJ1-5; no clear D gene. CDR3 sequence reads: CASSLGLFGQPQHF. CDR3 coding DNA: TGTGCCAGCAGTTTAGGACTGTTCGGTCAGCCCCAGCATTTT.